The table lists the clone carrying this TCR beta chain with a few counts. Its antigen remains unknown. This record belongs to a study of cytomegalovirus exposure and HLA in healthy donors. Study information: Unique TCR beta sequences numbering 95 million to 130 million came from 150 million to 200 million T cells in an earlier analysis. Falling in the Caucasian-associated ancestry cluster were 81% of 300 to 500 genotyped donors.

Primers: 60 Vbeta forward and 13 Jbeta reverse. Generated by immunoSEQ multiplex PCR, the TCRdb table keeps only in-frame clones and is missing some. The sample shows about 120,000 clones, about 76% of them seen only once. Overall study results and limits: Sequencing likely produced, as an artifact, a cluster of highly shared sequence variants. Per published accounts, TCR beta sequences correctly predicted the HLA-A and HLA-B alleles of most subjects.

The clonotype was recovered from a woman in her thirties or forties in good health and CMV-seropositive. The sequencing input was PBMCs.

The CDR3 bases are TGTGCCAGCAGCTTTAAGAATACAGCATATGGCTACACCTTC. Protein product: CASSFKNTAYGYTF. The chain links TRBV5-4 to TRBJ1-2; D is unresolved. CDR1 and CDR2 (germline): SGHNT, YYREEE (reference sequence). Trimming removed 2 bases at V and 5 bases at J, with 13 bases between. The length of the CDR3 is 14 residues.